Sequencing of this T cell receptor (beta chain) was carried out in a study of blood T cell repertoires in COVID-19. Study information: Nucleic acid was either cDNA or gDNA, and it came from T cells, B-cell-depleted T cells, or PBMCs.

Trimming pared 3 bases from V and 12 bases from J, leaving 14 bases between. The CDR3 has 12 residues. Germline-derived CDR1 and CDR2 are SEHNR and FQNEAQ (reference sequence). Repertoires were generated with immunoSEQ multiplex PCR, while TCRdb's copy carries only in-frame clones and drops some. The sample has roughly 60,000 clones; approximately 82% are singletons. The chain has TRBV7-9 and TRBJ2-5; TRBD1 is a possible D gene (5 bases). The sample consisted of peripheral blood. This sequence originates from a man aged 60-69 years with acute or convalescent COVID-19. The CDR3 reads CASSLSLGREYF. The CDR3 nucleotides are TGTGCCAGCAGCTTGAGTCTCGGCAGGGAGTACTTC.